The clone carrying this TCR beta chain was counted once. Germline assignment: CDR1 SEHNR and CDR2 FQNEAQ (reference sequence). There are 13 residues in the CDR3. V lost 5 bases, J lost 5 bases, and 12 bases lay in between. As processed by the authors: Nucleated cell number was recorded as an estimate derived from reference gene primer amplification. This table comes from immunoSEQ multiplex PCR, and its TCRdb copy is limited to in-frame clones, with some not included. That table gives V, J and clone size, and the DNA gave D and trimming. The profile shows 200,000 to 250,000 clones, around 85% of them singletons. This sample was included in a study of blood T cell repertoires in COVID-19. Study-level information: The United States, Italy and Spain were the sources of the acute and convalescent COVID-19 samples. The cDNA or gDNA used as material had been derived from T cells, B-cell-depleted T cells, or PBMCs.

This clonotype originated in a human donor in a cohort sampled during active COVID-19. The chain is built from TRBV7-9 and TRBJ1-1; no reliable D call. Sequenced input: peripheral blood. The CDR3 coding sequence is TGTGCCAGCAGCCTCCAGGAGGGAACTGAAGCTTTCTTT. Its protein is CASSLQEGTEAFF.